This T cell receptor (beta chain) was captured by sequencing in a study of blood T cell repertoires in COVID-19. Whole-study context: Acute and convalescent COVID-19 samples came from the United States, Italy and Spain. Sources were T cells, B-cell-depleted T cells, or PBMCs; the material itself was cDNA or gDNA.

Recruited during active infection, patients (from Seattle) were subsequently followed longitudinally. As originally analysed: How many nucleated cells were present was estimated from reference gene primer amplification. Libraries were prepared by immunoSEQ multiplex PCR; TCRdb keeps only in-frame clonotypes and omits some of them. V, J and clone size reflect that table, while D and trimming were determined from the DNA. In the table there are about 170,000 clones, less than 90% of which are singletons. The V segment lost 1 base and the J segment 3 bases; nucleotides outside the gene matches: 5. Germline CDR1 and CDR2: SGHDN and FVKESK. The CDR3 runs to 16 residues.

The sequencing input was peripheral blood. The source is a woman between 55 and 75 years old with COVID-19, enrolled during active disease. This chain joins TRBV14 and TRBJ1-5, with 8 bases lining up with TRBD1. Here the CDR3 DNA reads TGTGCCAGCAGCCAAGCCGGACAGGGCCTCAATCAGCCCCAGCATTTT. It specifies CASSQAGQGLNQPQHF.